This T cell receptor (beta chain) was obtained from a study of T cell responses to AZD1222 COVID-19 vaccine. Concerning this clone: Its antigen is unidentified.

CDR1 and CDR2 from the germline V gene are LNHDA and SQIVND (reference sequence). With 3 bases removed from V and 11 bases from J, the gap between germline ends came to 17 bases. This CDR3 comprises 15 residues. Method: immunoSEQ multiplex PCR; TCRdb's copy keeps in-frame clones and lacks some. The sample lists roughly 150,000 clones, 80% to 95% occurring once. Study findings and constraints: Only a handful of AZD1222 recipients, about six in all, had baseline seropositivity. In a largely white British group with more females than males, clonal diversity was possibly underestimated.

The receptor was isolated from an adult who received the AZD1222 COVID-19 vaccine. The sequencing here drew on peripheral blood, taken 28 days after the second AZD1222 dose. The chain is built from TRBV19 and TRBJ1-6; D is possibly TRBD1 (6 bases). The CDR3 region has the DNA TGTGCCAGTAGTATCGGACAGACTACAACGGCACCCCTCCACTTT. Encoded protein: CASSIGQTTTAPLHF.